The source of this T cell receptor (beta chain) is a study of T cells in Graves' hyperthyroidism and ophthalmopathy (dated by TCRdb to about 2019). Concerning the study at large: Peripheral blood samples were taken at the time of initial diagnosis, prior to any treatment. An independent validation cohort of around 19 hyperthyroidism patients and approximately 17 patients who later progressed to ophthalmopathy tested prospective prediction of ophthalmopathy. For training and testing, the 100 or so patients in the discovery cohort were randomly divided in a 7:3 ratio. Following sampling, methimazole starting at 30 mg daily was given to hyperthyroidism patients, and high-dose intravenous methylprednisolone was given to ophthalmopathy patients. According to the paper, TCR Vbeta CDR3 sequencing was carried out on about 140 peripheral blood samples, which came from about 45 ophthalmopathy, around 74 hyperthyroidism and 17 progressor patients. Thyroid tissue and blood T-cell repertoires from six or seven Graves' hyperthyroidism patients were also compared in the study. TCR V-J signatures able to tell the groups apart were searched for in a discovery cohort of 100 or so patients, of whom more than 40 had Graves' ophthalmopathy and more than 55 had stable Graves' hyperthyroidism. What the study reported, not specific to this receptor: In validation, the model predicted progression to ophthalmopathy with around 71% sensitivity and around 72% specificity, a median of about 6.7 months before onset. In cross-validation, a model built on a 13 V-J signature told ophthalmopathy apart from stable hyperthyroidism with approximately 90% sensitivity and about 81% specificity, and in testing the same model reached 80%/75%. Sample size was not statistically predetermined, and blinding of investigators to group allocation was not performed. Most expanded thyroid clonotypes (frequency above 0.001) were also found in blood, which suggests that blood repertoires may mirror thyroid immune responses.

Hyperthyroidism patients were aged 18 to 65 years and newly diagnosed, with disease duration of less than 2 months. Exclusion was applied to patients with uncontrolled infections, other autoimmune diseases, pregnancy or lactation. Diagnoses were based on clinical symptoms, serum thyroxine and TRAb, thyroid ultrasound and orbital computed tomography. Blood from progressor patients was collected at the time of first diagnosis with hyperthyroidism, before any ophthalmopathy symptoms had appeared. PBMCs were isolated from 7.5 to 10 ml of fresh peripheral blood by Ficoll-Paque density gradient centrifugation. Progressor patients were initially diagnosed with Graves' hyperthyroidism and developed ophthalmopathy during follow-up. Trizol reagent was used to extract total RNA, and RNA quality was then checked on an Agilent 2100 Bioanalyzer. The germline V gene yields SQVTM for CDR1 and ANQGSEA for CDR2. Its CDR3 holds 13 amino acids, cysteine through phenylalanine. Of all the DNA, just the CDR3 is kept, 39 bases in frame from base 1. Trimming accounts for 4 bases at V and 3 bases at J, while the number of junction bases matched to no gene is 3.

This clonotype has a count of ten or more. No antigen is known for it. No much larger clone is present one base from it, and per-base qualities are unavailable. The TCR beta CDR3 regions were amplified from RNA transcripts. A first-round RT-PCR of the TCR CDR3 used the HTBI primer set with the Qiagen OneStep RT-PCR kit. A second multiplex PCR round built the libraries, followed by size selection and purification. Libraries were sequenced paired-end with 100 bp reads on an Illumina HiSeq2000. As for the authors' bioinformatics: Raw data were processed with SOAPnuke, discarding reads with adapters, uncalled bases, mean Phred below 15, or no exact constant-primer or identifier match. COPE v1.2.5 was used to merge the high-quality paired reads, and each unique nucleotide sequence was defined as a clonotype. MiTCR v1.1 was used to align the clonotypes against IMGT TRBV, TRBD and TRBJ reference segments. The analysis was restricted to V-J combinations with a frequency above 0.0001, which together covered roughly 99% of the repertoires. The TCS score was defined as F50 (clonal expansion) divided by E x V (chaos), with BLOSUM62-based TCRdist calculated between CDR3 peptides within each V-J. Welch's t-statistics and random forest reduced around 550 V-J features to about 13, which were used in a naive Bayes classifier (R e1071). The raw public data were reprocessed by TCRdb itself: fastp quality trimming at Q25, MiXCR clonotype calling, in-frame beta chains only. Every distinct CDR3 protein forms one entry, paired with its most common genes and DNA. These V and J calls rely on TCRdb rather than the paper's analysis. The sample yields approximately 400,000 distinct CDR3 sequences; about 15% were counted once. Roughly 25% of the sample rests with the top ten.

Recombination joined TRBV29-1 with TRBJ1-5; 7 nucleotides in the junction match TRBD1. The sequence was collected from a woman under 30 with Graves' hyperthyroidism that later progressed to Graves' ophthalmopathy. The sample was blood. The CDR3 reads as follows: CSVAGQINQPQHF. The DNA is TGCAGCGTTGCGGGACAGATCAATCAGCCCCAGCATTTT.